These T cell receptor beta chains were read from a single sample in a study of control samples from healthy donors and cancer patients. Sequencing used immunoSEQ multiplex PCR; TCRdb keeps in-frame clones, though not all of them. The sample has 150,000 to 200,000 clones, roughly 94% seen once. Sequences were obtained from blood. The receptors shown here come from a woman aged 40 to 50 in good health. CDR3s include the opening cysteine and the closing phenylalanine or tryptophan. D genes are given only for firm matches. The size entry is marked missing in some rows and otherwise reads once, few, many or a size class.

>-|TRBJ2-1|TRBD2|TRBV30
TGTGCCTGGCTAGCAGGGACTAGCGGGAGAAGGGCTGAGCAGTTCTTC
CAWLAGTSGRRAEQFF
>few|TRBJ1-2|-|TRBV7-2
TGTGCCAGCAGCTTAACGCAGGACATCTATGGCTACACCTTC
CASSLTQDIYGYTF
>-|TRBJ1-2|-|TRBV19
TGTGCCAGTAGTATTGCAGGGGTCGCCTATGGCTACACCTTC
CASSIAGVAYGYTF
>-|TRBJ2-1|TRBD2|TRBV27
TGTGCCAGCAGTTGGCTAGCGGAGCTGCATTACAGTGAGCAGTTCTTC
CASSWLAELHYSEQFF
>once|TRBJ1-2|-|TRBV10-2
TGCGCCAGCAGTGGGTTAAGGGATGGCTACACCTTC
CASSGLRDGYTF
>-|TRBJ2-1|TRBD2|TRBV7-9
TGTGCCAGCAGCCCCGCGGGGGGGGGATCGAATGAGCAGTTCTTC
CASSPAGGGSNEQFF
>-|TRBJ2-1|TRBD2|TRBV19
TGTGCCAGTAGTATAAGCGGGGCCTACAATGAGCAGTTCTTC
CASSISGAYNEQFF
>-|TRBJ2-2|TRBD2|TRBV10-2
TGCGCCAGTAGCGGGAGGCCGGAGACCGGGGAGCTGTTTTTT
CASSGRPETGELFF
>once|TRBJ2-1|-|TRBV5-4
TGTGCCAGCAGCCGCTGGGGACTTCCCGGCAATGAGCAGTTCTTC
CASSRWGLPGNEQFF
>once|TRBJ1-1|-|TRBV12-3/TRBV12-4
TGTGCCAGCAGTCTCTTCATGAACACTGAAGCTTTCTTT
CASSLFMNTEAFF
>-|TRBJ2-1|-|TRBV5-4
TGTGCCAGCAGCTTGGTGGGCAGCTCCTACAATGAGCAGTTCTTC
CASSLVGSSYNEQFF
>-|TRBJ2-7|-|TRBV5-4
TGTGCCAGCAGCTTACAGGGTAGGGTCTACGAGCAGTACTTC
CASSLQGRVYEQYF
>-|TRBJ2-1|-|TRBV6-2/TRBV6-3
TGTGCCAGCAGTTACTCGATTAAACCCCAGGGCGGCCATGAGCAGTTCTTC
CASSYSIKPQGGHEQFF
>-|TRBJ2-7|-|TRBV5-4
TGTGCCAGCAGCTTGTGGGACTCCATCTACGAGCAGTACTTC
CASSLWDSIYEQYF
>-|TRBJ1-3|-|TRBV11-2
TGTGCCAGCAGCTTGAGTCGGGCCCCCACCTCTGGAAACACCATATATTTT
CASSLSRAPTSGNTIYF
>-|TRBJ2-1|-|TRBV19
TGTGCCAGTAGTATAGAGGTCCATGAGCAGTTCTTC
CASSIEVHEQFF
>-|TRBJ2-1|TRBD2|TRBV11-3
TGTGCCAGCAGCCCGCCTAGCGGGGGCTACGGTGAGCAGTTCTTC
CASSPPSGGYGEQFF
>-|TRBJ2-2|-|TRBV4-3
TGCGCCAGCAGCCCTAGTGAGGGCCGTACCGGGGAGCTGTTTTTT
CASSPSEGRTGELFF
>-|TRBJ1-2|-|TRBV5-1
TGCGCCAGCAGCTTGGTTCGTCAGAACTATGGCTACACCTTC
CASSLVRQNYGYTF
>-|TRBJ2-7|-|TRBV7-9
TGTGCCAGCAGCTTAGAGGGCCAGCTCACCGAGCAGTACTTC
CASSLEGQLTEQYF
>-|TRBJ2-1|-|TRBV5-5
TGTGCCAGCACTCCTGGTGGGCAGGGTAGGCATGAGCAGTTCTTC
CASTPGGQGRHEQFF
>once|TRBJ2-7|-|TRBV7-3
TGTGCCAGCAGCCAAGGAACGGGCCCCTTCTACGAGCAGTACTTC
CASSQGTGPFYEQYF
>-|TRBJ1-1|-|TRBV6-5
TGTGCCAGCAGTTACCTTGGGGGAGAGTTCACTGAAGCTTTCTTT
CASSYLGGEFTEAFF
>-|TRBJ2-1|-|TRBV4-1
TGCGCCAGCAGCCAAGATCGCGACATGAGGCGGATGAGCAATGAGCAGTTCTTC
CASSQDRDMRRMSNEQFF
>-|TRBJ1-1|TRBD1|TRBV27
TGTGCCAGCAGTAACGGACAGGCACGTAACACTGAAGCTTTCTTT
CASSNGQARNTEAFF
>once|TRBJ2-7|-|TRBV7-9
TGTGCCAGCAGCTTAGAAGGGACCCGAGCCTACGAGCAGTACTTC
CASSLEGTRAYEQYF
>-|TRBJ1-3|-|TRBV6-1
TGTGCCAGCAGTGAGCTCCTCTACTCTGGAAACACCATATATTTT
CASSELLYSGNTIYF
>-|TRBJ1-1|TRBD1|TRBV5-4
TGTGCCAGCAGCTGGGACAGCAACACTGAAGCTTTCTTT
CASSWDSNTEAFF
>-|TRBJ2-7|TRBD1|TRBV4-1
TGCGCCAGCAGCCCCCGGGACAGCTACGAGCAGTACTTC
CASSPRDSYEQYF
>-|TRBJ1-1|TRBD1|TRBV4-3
TGCGCCAGCAGCCGGGCCGGGACAGGACCCTCCACGAACACTGAAGCTTTCTTT
CASSRAGTGPSTNTEAFF
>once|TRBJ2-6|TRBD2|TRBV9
TGTGCCAGCAGCGTTAGCGGGAGGGCCGACTCTGGGGCCAACGTCCTGACTTTC
CASSVSGRADSGANVLTF
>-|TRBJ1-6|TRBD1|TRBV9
TGTGCCAGCAGCGCTGGACAGGGGGCATCACCCCTCCACTTT
CASSAGQGASPLHF
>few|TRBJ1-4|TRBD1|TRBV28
TGTGCGTCGGGACAGGCCATCCCCCCTAATGAAAAACTGTTTTTT
CASGQAIPPNEKLFF
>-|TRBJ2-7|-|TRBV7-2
TGTGCCAGCAGCTTAAATATCTGGAACGAGCAGTACTTC
CASSLNIWNEQYF
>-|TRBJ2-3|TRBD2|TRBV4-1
TGCGCCAGCAGCCAAGATGGTAGGCGGACTAGCGGGGGAACAGATACGCAGTATTTT
CASSQDGRRTSGGTDTQYF
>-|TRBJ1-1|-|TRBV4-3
TGCGCCAGCAGCCAAGGCCCAGGGAACCTGAACACTGAAGCTTTCTTT
CASSQGPGNLNTEAFF